The present T cell receptor beta chain was sequenced within a study of T-cell reconstitution after alpha-beta-depleted transplantation in children. The study's findings and limits: Counts and diversity of T cells one year after transplant came mostly from newly produced T cells.

The CDR3 runs to 15 residues. Germline CDR1 reads MGHDK; CDR2 reads SYGVNS. With 4 bases removed from V and 0 bases from J, the gap between germline ends came to 11 bases. During its preparation, the TCRbeta library received unique molecular identifiers. TCRdb ran MiXCR on the PCR reads and lists one entry per CDR3 protein. The sample includes over 400,000 distinct CDR3 sequences, over 40% seen only once; the top ten take under 35%. This clonotype has at least ten counts. Its specificity is unknown. The sequencing used PBMCs, collected before TCRalphabeta/CD19-depleted stem cell transplant. This TCR was sampled from a girl aged 2-10 years with aplastic anemia, due to receive a stem cell transplant. V and J are TRBV25-1 and TRBJ2-3; D possibly corresponds to TRBD2 (6 bases). The CDR3 DNA is TGTGCCAGCAGTGTAGGGGACTTCAGCACAGATACGCAGTATTTT. Translated: CASSVGDFSTDTQYF.